The rows below give T cell receptor beta chains drawn from one sample of a study of blood T cell repertoires in COVID-19. Profiling relied on immunoSEQ multiplex PCR, and the TCRdb table lists in-frame clones only, not all of them. The table lists about 240,000 clones, around nine tenths of them singletons. Sequenced input: peripheral blood. Receptors originate from a woman in her 70s with active or convalescent COVID-19. The CDR3 runs from the conserved cysteine through the conserved F or W. The D gene is left open where the match is weak. Part of the rows lack a size; the others show once, few, many or a class for expanded clones.

v_call,j_call,clone_size,d_call,cdr3_nt,cdr3_aa
TRBV27,TRBJ1-2,NA,TRBD1,TGTGCCAGCAGGGAACCTACAGGGGCGTGGGGTGGCTACACCTTC,CASREPTGAWGGYTF
TRBV6-1,TRBJ2-1,NA,TRBD2,TGTGCCAGCAGTGAAGCGAAGCGGGGGGCCTACAATGAGCAGTTCTTC,CASSEAKRGAYNEQFF
TRBV4-2,TRBJ1-1,NA,NA,TGTGCCAGCAGCCAAGTGGGGCTGAGCGCTGAAGCTTTCTTT,CASSQVGLSAEAFF
TRBV11-2,TRBJ1-2,few,TRBD1,TGTGCCAGCAGCTTAGGTATCGGTTCAACAGGGGATGGCTACACCTTC,CASSLGIGSTGDGYTF
TRBV11-2,TRBJ2-2,NA,TRBD1,TGTGCCAGCAGCCTCTCACAGGGGGGAGTCACCGGGGAGCTGTTTTTT,CASSLSQGGVTGELFF
TRBV6-2/TRBV6-3,TRBJ1-4,NA,TRBD1,TGTGCCAGCAGTTACCAACAGGGGGTGGTTGAAAAACTGTTTTTT,CASSYQQGVVEKLFF
TRBV28,TRBJ1-1,once,NA,TGTGCCAGCGGAACCGGGACAATGAACACTGAAGCTTTCTTT,CASGTGTMNTEAFF
TRBV29-1,TRBJ1-3,few,NA,TGCAGCGTTGTCGGTTCTGGAAACACCATATATTTT,CSVVGSGNTIYF
TRBV24-1,TRBJ1-1,NA,NA,TGTGCCACCAGTGATTCAGGGTGGGGCACTGAAGCTTTCTTT,CATSDSGWGTEAFF
TRBV27,TRBJ2-7,few,NA,TGTGCCAGCAGTTTAGTCAGGTACTCCTACGAGCAGTACTTC,CASSLVRYSYEQYF
TRBV9,TRBJ2-3,once,TRBD1,TGTGCCAGCAGCCCCCGACAGGGGACAGATACGCAGTATTTT,CASSPRQGTDTQYF
TRBV5-5,TRBJ2-2,NA,NA,TGTGCCAGCAACCGCCGGGGTGCGACCGGGGAGCTGTTTTTT,CASNRRGATGELFF
TRBV4-3,TRBJ1-1,NA,TRBD1,TGCGCCAGCAGCCAAGATGCCCCTCTACAGGGGATGAACACTGAAGCTTTCTTT,CASSQDAPLQGMNTEAFF
TRBV7-9,TRBJ1-2,NA,TRBD1,TGTGCCAGCAGCTTGGGACAGTCTTACTATGGCTACACCTTC,CASSLGQSYYGYTF
TRBV29-1,TRBJ1-1,NA,NA,TGCAGCGTTGAGGGAGGGTGGGGTAGTGGGGTAACTGAAGCTTTCTTT,CSVEGGWGSGVTEAFF
TRBV24-1,TRBJ2-3,NA,NA,TGTGCCACCAGTGATTTCGGGACCGGGACACTCAGGCCCAAAACTAGCACAGATACGCAGTATTTT,CATSDFGTGTLRPKTSTDTQYF
TRBV4-3,TRBJ1-4,few,NA,TGCGCCAGCAGCCAAGATATAGGACAGAATAATGAAAAACTGTTTTTT,CASSQDIGQNNEKLFF
TRBV9,TRBJ2-7,NA,TRBD1,TGTGCCAGCAGCGTAGGAGAGGGACAGGGCTCCTACGAGCAGTACTTC,CASSVGEGQGSYEQYF
TRBV5-1,TRBJ2-3,once,TRBD2,TGCGCCAGCAGCACCGGACTAGCTCTGACAGATACGCAGTATTTT,CASSTGLALTDTQYF
TRBV4-1,TRBJ2-1,NA,TRBD1,TGCGCCAGCAGCCAAGTCGCCGGGACAGGGGACTACAATGAGCAGTTCTTC,CASSQVAGTGDYNEQFF
TRBV20-1,TRBJ1-1,NA,NA,TGCAGTGCTAGATTATATGAAGCTTTCTTT,CSARLYEAFF
TRBV11-2,TRBJ1-2,NA,NA,TGTGCCAGCAGCTTGAGGTTAAGTGGCTACACCTTC,CASSLRLSGYTF
TRBV10-3,TRBJ1-2,NA,NA,TGTGCCATCAGTGATGAAGCCGGGGACTATGGCTACACCTTC,CAISDEAGDYGYTF
TRBV7-2,TRBJ2-2,NA,NA,TGTGCCAGCAGCTTAGCGCATGGCAGAAACACCGGGGAGCTGTTTTTT,CASSLAHGRNTGELFF